The rows below give T cell receptor beta chains drawn from one sample of a study of circulating CD8 cells and anti-PD-1 response in melanoma. In TCRdb, the reads were re-called with MiXCR into one record per CDR3 protein. Here the sample spans some 270 distinct CDR3 sequences, 10% being singletons. Sequencing used CD8+ T cells from PBMCs, obtained at baseline or after one month of anti-PD-1 therapy (not recorded which). These receptor sequences come from a human donor with melanoma. The CDR3 runs from the conserved cysteine through the conserved F or W. Each record gives: clone size, J gene, V gene, D gene, CDR3 length, CDR3 protein, CDR3 DNA. D genes are given only for firm matches. A row's size may be missing; if present it is once, few, many or a size class.

>medium-sized|TRBJ2-1|TRBV2|TRBD1|15
CASSDQGAVRNEQFF
TGTGCCAGCAGTGATCAGGGGGCGGTTCGGAATGAGCAGTTCTTC
>large|TRBJ2-3|TRBV2|-|13
CASTSRSTDTQYF
TGTGCCAGCACTAGTCGAAGCACAGATACGCAGTATTTT
>few|TRBJ2-1|TRBV6-1|TRBD2|16
CASSHSGTSSYNEQFF
TGTGCCAGCAGTCATAGCGGGACGAGCTCCTACAATGAGCAGTTCTTC
>-|TRBJ1-4|TRBV19|-|17
CASSPGASDPANEKLFF
TGTGCCAGTAGCCCGGGGGCATCCGACCCAGCTAATGAAAAACTGTTTTTT
>medium-sized|TRBJ2-3|TRBV19|TRBD2|15
CASNPGRVTGDTQYF
TGTGCCAGTAATCCAGGGAGGGTTACTGGGGATACGCAGTATTTT
>-|TRBJ2-7|TRBV19|TRBD1|15
CASTPGQGILYEQYF
TGTGCCAGTACTCCGGGACAGGGGATCCTCTACGAGCAGTACTTC
>medium-sized|TRBJ2-1|TRBV9|TRBD2|18
CASSVEGLAGAPGDEQFF
TGTGCCAGCAGCGTAGAGGGACTAGCGGGGGCCCCCGGCGATGAGCAGTTCTTC
>medium-sized|TRBJ2-7|TRBV19|TRBD1|14
CASSTTGGIYEQYF
TGTGCCAGTAGTACGACAGGGGGGATCTACGAGCAGTACTTC
>large|TRBJ2-7|TRBV5-5|TRBD1|16
CASSSLLQGASYEQYF
TGTGCCAGCAGCTCCCTATTACAGGGGGCTTCCTACGAGCAGTACTTC
>large|TRBJ2-1|TRBV4-1|TRBD2|18
CASSHDLSGIPSYNEQFF
TGCGCCAGCAGCCACGATCTTAGCGGGATCCCTTCCTACAATGAGCAGTTCTTC